The source of this TCR beta chain is a study of human T cells and chemical hapten exposure. Across the study: Diphenylcyclopropenone doses were given weekly to the scalps of patients across the roughly 24-week study. Per-sample variation in TCR yield stemmed mainly from small pooled library volume differences.

CDR3 length: 10 residues. The V and J ends lost 10 bases and 3 bases respectively, with 6 bases between them. The germline CDR1 and CDR2 sequences are MDHEN and SYDVKM. TCRdb recomputed calls from the RACE reads with MiXCR, one row per CDR3 protein. The sample contains approximately 85,000 distinct CDR3 sequences, roughly 10% of which appear only once. Whole-study findings and limits: Expanded TCRs were compared with controls, and the expanded TCRs formed significantly more large CDR3 similarity clusters.

This clonotype was counted between two and nine times. Its antigen is currently unknown. The sample's time point: patch test 2, 6 weeks after DPC sensitization. Indicated treatment: therapeutic diphenylcyclopropenone sensitization with weekly scalp DPC. The authors' total RNA extraction used unfractionated whole blood. The chain employs TRBV28 and TRBJ1-2, with D maybe TRBD1 (5 bases). The sample in question was whole blood, obtained in connection with sensitization to the hapten diphenylcyclopropenone (DPC). The clonotype originates from a young woman with alopecia areata. Some clones in this sample may be carry-over from other donors' samples. CDR3 residues: CAIGDYGYTF. As DNA, the CDR3 is TGTGCCATAGGGGACTATGGCTACACCTTC.